This T cell receptor beta chain was identified in a study of blood T cell repertoires in COVID-19. In the study overall: Specimens from acute and convalescent COVID-19 originated in the United States, Italy and Spain. PBMCs, B-cell-depleted T cells, or T cells provided the cDNA or gDNA that made up the material.

This CDR3 region has 15 residues. CDR1 is LNHDA and CDR2 is SQIVND in the germline V gene (reference sequence). With 2 bases clipped from V and 5 bases from J, the junction kept 3 bases outside the gene matches. In the source study's methods: Estimation of nucleated cell counts was performed using reference gene primer amplification. Assay used: immunoSEQ multiplex PCR; TCRdb lists only in-frame clones, some missing. D and trimming come from the DNA, and the V and J calls and clone size come from that table. The sample yields roughly 230,000 clones, approximately 84% seen once. The clonotype comes from a woman older than 75 with acute or convalescent COVID-19. What was sequenced was peripheral blood. The chain links TRBV19 to TRBJ1-5, with TRBD1 matching 10 bases. The CDR3 here is CASSIRDRGYQPQHF. In DNA form, the CDR3 reads TGTGCCAGTAGTATAAGGGACAGGGGATATCAGCCCCAGCATTTT.